The next 32 T cell receptor beta chains were all read from a single sample in a study of T cells expressing NK-cell markers. From the 5' RACE reads, TCRdb lists one entry per CDR3 protein and no DNA. The sample features about 450,000 distinct CDR3 sequences, with 7.3% in its top ten. The specimen sequenced was blood T cells: a sorted CD56 or NKG2C T cell subset, CD4+ or CD8+ T cells, or bulk PBMC T cells (not recorded which). The receptors come from a woman aged 18 to 75 in good health.

This chain connects TRBV7-2 to TRBJ1-3. Germline CDR1 reads SGHTA; CDR2 reads FQGNSA. The CDR3 spans 14 residues. This CDR3 is CASSRRGLGNTIYF.

V and J are TRBV5-1 and TRBJ1-1. The CDR3 sequence is 13 residues long. The germline CDR1 and CDR2 sequences are SGHRS and YFSETQ. The CDR3 sequence: CASSATVNTEAFF.

The V call is TRBV20-1, the J call TRBJ2-7; TCRdb proposes TRBD1, but this gene call is untestable without DNA. Germline-derived CDR1 and CDR2 are DFQATT and SNEGSKA (reference sequence). The CDR3 extends over 13 amino acids. The CDR3 is CSAETGQGYEQYF.

The rearrangement uses TRBV20-1 and TRBJ1-4. The CDR3 runs to 13 residues. Germline V gene sequence: CDR1 DFQATT, CDR2 SNEGSKA (reference sequence). CDR3 sequence reads: CSARLAANEKLFF.

J is TRBJ2-1 and V is TRBV6-2 or TRBV6-3; with no DNA, the TCRdb D assignment of TRBD2 cannot be verified. CDR1 MNHEY and CDR2 SVGEGT come from the germline V gene. The CDR3 covers 11 residues. The CDR3 region is CASSRENEQFF.

The chain combines TRBV29-1 with TRBJ2-5; TCRdb outputs TRBD2, but without DNA this stays unchecked. The length of the CDR3 is 13 residues. The germline gives CDR1 SQVTM, CDR2 ANQGSEA. This chain's CDR3 is CSVEGGGGETQYF.

V usage is TRBV20-1 and J usage is TRBJ2-7; the TRBD2 assignment by TCRdb is unverifiable without DNA. Germline lookup yields CDR1 DFQATT and CDR2 SNEGSKA (reference sequence). The CDR3 has 14 residues. CDR3 protein: CSAARGRFSYEQYF.

This chain joins TRBV7-6 and TRBJ2-1; TCRdb names TRBD2, which stays unverified in the absence of DNA. Per the germline V gene, CDR1 is SGHVS and CDR2 is FNYEAQ. This CDR3 has 16 amino acids. CDR3 protein: CASSLGGGGVYNEQFF.

The chain links TRBV19 to TRBJ1-5; without DNA, the TCRdb call of TRBD1 cannot be checked. Germline CDR1 and CDR2: LNHDA and SQIVND (reference sequence). The CDR3 runs 16 residues. CDR3 amino acids: CASSPSGARGNQPQHF.

The rearrangement uses TRBV12-3 or TRBV12-4 and TRBJ1-2. The CDR3 contains 14 residues. The CDR3 sequence: CASSFVAATGGYTF.

The chain joins TRBV20-1 to TRBJ2-1; TCRdb names TRBD1, which stays unverified in the absence of DNA. From germline, CDR1 is DFQATT and CDR2 SNEGSKA (reference sequence). The CDR3 is made up of 15 amino acids. The CDR3 loop reads CSARDSRGGNNEQFF.

The CDR3 is CASSPQGREQFF. The V gene is TRBV14, the J gene TRBJ2-1; lacking DNA, the TRBD1 call made by TCRdb goes unchecked. Germline loops: CDR1 SGHDN, CDR2 FVKESK. The CDR3 is made up of 12 amino acids.

This chain connects TRBV6-2 or TRBV6-3 to TRBJ2-1. The CDR3 length is 15 residues. Germline V gene lookup returns CDR1 MNHEY and CDR2 SVGEGT. CDR3 protein: CASSYGGRAYNEQFF.

The CDR3 here is CASRGVGTTEAFF. The rearrangement joins TRBV27 to TRBJ1-1. Germline values: CDR1 MNHEY, CDR2 SMNVEV (reference sequence). The CDR3 has 13 amino acids.

The chain recombines TRBV4-3 with TRBJ2-1; the D call from TCRdb, TRBD2, cannot be confirmed without DNA. The CDR3 has 19 amino acids. Germline V lookup: CDR1 LGHNA, CDR2 YSLEER. CDR3 residues: CASSQDLLARGVSYNEQFF.

V is TRBV5-6 and J is TRBJ2-3; absent DNA, TCRdb's TRBD1 call cannot be checked. This CDR3 is built from 13 residues. Germline V gene lookup returns CDR1 SGHDT and CDR2 YYEEEE. This chain's CDR3 is CASSFGTGLTQYF.

The gene calls are TRBV7-9 and TRBJ1-1; TCRdb designates TRBD1, a call that cannot be tested without DNA. The CDR3 loop spans 14 amino acids. Germline V gives CDR1 SEHNR, CDR2 FQNEAQ (reference sequence). This chain's CDR3 is CASSPRTVNTEAFF.

The rearrangement uses TRBV4-3 and TRBJ2-1; TCRdb names TRBD2, which stays unverified in the absence of DNA. The CDR3 spans 16 residues. CDR1 is LGHNA, CDR2 YSLEER, per germline. The CDR3 protein is CASSQVGAGGTNEQFF.

The gene calls are TRBV7-9 and TRBJ1-2; with no DNA, the TCRdb D assignment of TRBD1 cannot be verified. The germline CDR1 and CDR2 sequences are SEHNR and FQNEAQ (reference sequence). CDR3 length: 12 amino acids. The CDR3 sequence is CASSLGPGGYTF.

This chain joins TRBV7-2 and TRBJ2-1. The germline V gene encodes CDR1 SGHTA and CDR2 FQGNSA. This CDR3 contains 13 residues. CDR3 sequence: CASFTWADNEQFF.

The chain joins TRBV20-1 to TRBJ2-3; TCRdb calls TRBD1, which cannot be checked without DNA. There are 15 residues in the CDR3. The V gene's germline CDR1 is DFQATT and CDR2 SNEGSKA (reference sequence). The CDR3 loop reads CSARADGTGTDTQYF.

The rearrangement links TRBV7-2 to TRBJ1-2. CDR1 is SGHTA, CDR2 FQGNSA, per germline. The CDR3 consists of 13 residues. CDR3 sequence: CASSSDVSYGYTF.

CDR3: CSVGVGLLDTGELFF. The chain carries TRBV29-1 and TRBJ2-2. The CDR3 extends over 15 amino acids. The germline V gene has CDR1 SQVTM and CDR2 ANQGSEA.

V usage is TRBV20-1 and J usage is TRBJ2-1; TCRdb's D call, TRBD2, is unchecked because there is no DNA. The CDR3 spans 16 residues. Germline assignment: CDR1 DFQATT and CDR2 SNEGSKA (reference sequence). The CDR3 sequence is CSARPYSGGAVFEQFF.

The J gene is TRBJ2-3, the V gene TRBV4-3; there is no DNA to check the TCRdb D call of TRBD1. Looked up from germline, CDR1 is LGHNA and CDR2 is YSLEER. This CDR3 is built from 16 residues. CDR3: CASSLGRGGATDTQYF.

This chain connects TRBV20-1 to TRBJ2-3; TCRdb returns TRBD2, unconfirmable since there is no DNA. This CDR3 has 14 amino acids. From germline, CDR1 is DFQATT and CDR2 SNEGSKA (reference sequence). The CDR3 here is CSALAGGVTDTQYF.

The chain couples TRBV4-3 to TRBJ1-6. Germline assignment: CDR1 LGHNA and CDR2 YSLEER. The CDR3 is made up of 14 amino acids. CDR3 amino acids: CASSQDLSRQDLHF.

The rearrangement uses TRBV12-3 or TRBV12-4 and TRBJ2-1; without DNA, the TCRdb call of TRBD2 cannot be checked. This CDR3 has 14 residues. CDR3: CASSTRTPRNEQFF.

The rearrangement joins TRBV7-2 to TRBJ1-5; the TRBD1 assignment by TCRdb is unverifiable without DNA. The CDR3 consists of 17 residues. Germline V gene sequence: CDR1 SGHTA, CDR2 FQGNSA. CDR3 amino acids: CASSLVPQGNSNQPQHF. Complete variable domain (other parts from reference TRBV7-2 and TRBJ1-5): GAGVSQSPSNKVTEKGKDVELRCDPISGHTALYWYRQSLGQGLEFLIYFQGNSAPDKSGLPSDRFSAERTGGSVSTLTIQRTQQEDSAVYLCASSLVPQGNSNQPQHFGDGTRLSIL.

The V call is TRBV7-2, the J call TRBJ2-1; TCRdb lists TRBD2, though no DNA is available to test this call. The CDR3 runs to 16 residues. Germline V lookup: CDR1 SGHTA, CDR2 FQGNSA. This CDR3 is CASSPLSGGARDEQFF.

This chain joins TRBV20-1 and TRBJ2-2; without DNA, the TCRdb call of TRBD2 cannot be checked. This CDR3 spans 16 amino acids. CDR1 is DFQATT and CDR2 is SNEGSKA in the germline V gene (reference sequence). The CDR3 here is CSARDSGRGNTGELFF.

The chain has TRBV25-1 and TRBJ2-7. The CDR3 runs 11 residues. Germline-derived CDR1 and CDR2 are MGHDK and SYGVNS. CDR3 region: CASSASYEQYF.